This T cell receptor (beta chain) was observed in a study of T cell changes during pregnancy in multiple sclerosis. The data were produced by immunoSEQ multiplex PCR, yet TCRdb's version contains in-frame clones alone and is incomplete. The table has around 63,000 clones, about nine tenths seen once. This clonotype originated in a female donor in good health, enrolled as a control in a pregnancy study. This sample comprised peripheral blood, obtained after pregnancy.

Here the CDR3 reads CASSELPGQGSEGSPLHF. Written as DNA, the CDR3 is TGTGCCAGCAGTGAGCTACCGGGACAGGGGTCGGAGGGTTCACCCCTCCACTTT. This chain uses TRBV6-1 with TRBJ1-6; 10 bases are shared with TRBD1. The CDR3 has 18 amino acids. Trimming removed 3 bases from V and 9 bases from J; junction bases left unmatched: 14. Per germline, CDR1 MNHNS and CDR2 SASEGT.